One and the same sample provided the 32 T cell receptor beta chains below, sequenced in a study of blood T cell repertoires in COVID-19. Sequencing used immunoSEQ multiplex PCR; TCRdb keeps in-frame clones, though not all of them. The sample has some 360,000 clones, 87% seen once. The sample consisted of peripheral blood. These receptors were taken from a woman aged 60 to 75 with COVID-19, enrolled during active disease.

The chain recombines TRBV9 with TRBJ2-1, with 7 bases that match TRBD1. CDR1 SGDLS and CDR2 YYNGEE come from the germline V gene. V lost 0 bases, J lost 6 bases, and 3 bases stayed unmatched. This CDR3 comprises 14 residues. Written as DNA, the CDR3 is TGTGCCAGCAGCGTAGGGGACAGTCGCAATGAGCAGTTCTTC. Its translation: CASSVGDSRNEQFF.

V and J are TRBV27 and TRBJ2-7, with 9 nucleotides matching TRBD1. CDR3 length: 15 amino acids. V lost 3 bases, J lost 2 bases, and 5 bases stayed unmatched. CDR1 is MNHEY, CDR2 SMNVEV, per germline (reference sequence). CDR3 nucleotide sequence: TGTGCCAGCAGTTTGGCCGGGACAGGGACCTACGAGCAGTACTTC. It yields the protein CASSLAGTGTYEQYF.

This chain joins TRBV27 and TRBJ1-2, with D maybe TRBD1 (5 bases). The V end was cut by 2 bases, the J end by 2 bases, with 15 bases between. The V gene's germline CDR1 is MNHEY and CDR2 SMNVEV (reference sequence). The CDR3 runs 16 residues. CDR3 DNA sequence: TGTGCCAGCAGTTTAGCCCGCGGGACGGTAAACTATGGCTACACCTTC. Protein sequence: CASSLARGTVNYGYTF.

The chain combines TRBV7-8 with TRBJ1-2; a weak D match, TRBD1 (6 bases). CDR1 is SGHVS and CDR2 is FQNEAQ in the germline V gene. V lost 5 bases and J 2 bases, leaving 15 bases between the germline ends. CDR3 length equals 15 residues. CDR3 sequence (DNA): TGTGCCAGCAGCGTCTCCGCCCAGGGGAACTATGGCTACACCTTC. Its translation is CASSVSAQGNYGYTF.

The chain combines TRBV29-1 with TRBJ2-7; 10 bases align to TRBD2. CDR1 is SQVTM, CDR2 ANQGSEA, per germline. J lost 2 bases, V lost 0 bases, and 7 bases had no gene match. There are 16 residues in the CDR3. CDR3 sequence: CSVEDRAGGKPYEQYF. CDR3 nucleotide sequence: TGCAGCGTTGAAGATCGAGCGGGGGGGAAACCCTACGAGCAGTACTTC.

The chain recombines TRBV7-2 with TRBJ2-6; 8 bases are a match to TRBD1. This CDR3 comprises 17 residues. Germline CDR1 is SGHTA and CDR2 is FQGNSA. V lost 2 bases to trimming and J lost 1 base; unmatched junction nucleotides: 4. In DNA, the CDR3 is TGTGCCAGCAGCTTAACTAGACAGGGGTCTGGGGCCAACGTCCTGACTTTC. Its translation is CASSLTRQGSGANVLTF.

This chain links TRBV2 with TRBJ1-2; D is unclear. Looked up from germline, CDR1 is SNHLY and CDR2 is FYNNEI. This CDR3 has 12 residues. V lost 8 bases to trimming and J lost 7 bases, with 14 bases between them. For the CDR3, the DNA is TGTGCCAGCGGAGTGATCTCGGGTGGCTACACCTTC. The encoded protein is CASGVISGGYTF.

The chain uses TRBV15 and TRBJ1-4, with 9 bases matching TRBD1. Germline assignment: CDR1 LNHNV and CDR2 YYDKDF (reference sequence). This CDR3 is built from 15 residues. The V and J ends lost 3 bases and 8 bases, in that order; junction bases with no gene match: 7. CDR3 region: CATSRPGQGEEKLFF. The CDR3 DNA reads TGTGCCACCAGCAGGCCGGGACAGGGCGAGGAAAAACTGTTTTTT.

The rearrangement uses TRBV6-2 or TRBV6-3 and TRBJ1-1; D is perhaps TRBD1 (5 bases). The CDR3 length is 14 residues. Germline CDR1 reads MNHEY; CDR2 reads SVGEGT. Trimming stripped 3 bases from V and 4 bases from J, with 12 bases between. CDR3 residues: CASSYGRAGTEAFF. DNA for the CDR3: TGTGCCAGCAGTTATGGCAGGGCTGGCACTGAAGCTTTCTTT.

This clone was found a few times. This chain connects TRBV18 to TRBJ1-4, with TRBD1 identical over 12 bases. Germline V gene lookup returns CDR1 KGHSH and CDR2 LQKENI. Trimming at V came to 4 bases and at J to 3 bases, leaving 6 bases not matched to a gene. The CDR3 is 17 amino acids. CDR3 loop: CASSRSGTGGSNEKLFF. The CDR3 DNA follows: TGTGCCAGCTCACGCTCCGGGACAGGGGGCTCTAATGAAAAACTGTTTTTT.

The sample holds a few counts of this clone. The chain combines TRBV3-1 (or the pseudogene TRBV3-2) with TRBJ2-3; 10 nucleotides line up with TRBD1. Germline loops: CDR1 LGHDT, CDR2 YNNKEL (reference sequence). V lost 4 bases, J lost 5 bases, and 6 bases stayed unmatched. The CDR3 sequence is 15 residues long. CDR3 nucleotides: TGTGCCAGCAGCCGGACAGGGGGTGTGAGAGATACGCAGTATTTT. Protein: CASSRTGGVRDTQYF.

This chain uses TRBV10-2 with TRBJ1-2; 7 bases line up with TRBD1. This CDR3 comprises 12 residues. V dropped 6 bases and J dropped 9; count of bases not matched to a gene: 7. Germline assignment: CDR1 WSHSY and CDR2 SAAADI. For the CDR3, the DNA is TGCGCCAGCAGCCCCGGACAGGCAAGCTACACCTTC. Protein product: CASSPGQASYTF.

The chain recombines TRBV15 with TRBJ2-3, with TRBD2 identical over 7 bases. J was trimmed by 2 bases and V by 1 base; bases with no gene match: 12. The CDR3 extends over 18 amino acids. The germline CDR1 and CDR2 sequences are LNHNV and YYDKDF (reference sequence). The CDR3 reads CATSRGTYPSGFTDTQYF. CDR3 DNA: TGTGCCACCAGCAGAGGTACCTACCCTAGCGGTTTCACAGATACGCAGTATTTT.

The J gene is TRBJ1-5, the V gene TRBV6-5, with a tentative D call TRBD1 (6 bases). Germline V gene data show CDR1 as MNHEY and CDR2 as SVGAGI. Trimming stripped 6 bases from V and 6 bases from J, with 21 bases between. There are 16 residues in the CDR3. The chain's CDR3 is CASRYGDTLRSQPQHF. As DNA, the CDR3 is TGTGCCAGCAGATACGGGGACACCCTAAGGAGTCAGCCCCAGCATTTT.

The V gene is TRBV11-2, the J gene TRBJ2-2, with D hard to call. Looked up from germline, CDR1 is SGHAT and CDR2 is FQNNGV. This CDR3 spans 18 amino acids. V gave up 1 base and J gave up 5 bases, with 20 bases separating them. CDR3: CASSLAHPDSLRTGELFF. The CDR3 DNA sequence: TGTGCCAGCAGCTTAGCCCACCCCGACTCCTTGAGGACCGGGGAGCTGTTTTTT.

The chain couples TRBV28 to TRBJ2-6; D ambiguous. The germline V and J ends were trimmed by 4 bases and 0 bases, with 10 bases remaining between them. Germline loops: CDR1 MDHEN, CDR2 SYDVKM. This CDR3 has 16 amino acids. The CDR3 sequence is CASSSPSVSGANVLTF. In DNA, the CDR3 is TGTGCCAGCAGTTCCCCGTCAGTCTCTGGGGCCAACGTCCTGACTTTC.

V and J are TRBV10-1 and TRBJ2-7, with a tentative D call TRBD1 (5 bases). V lost 0 bases and J lost 2, with 20 bases in between. Germline CDR1 WNHNN, CDR2 SYGVQD (reference sequence). This CDR3 is 18 amino acids long. CDR3 region: CASSESKHPGPFPYEQYF. For the CDR3, the DNA is TGCGCCAGCAGTGAGTCGAAACACCCAGGGCCGTTTCCCTACGAGCAGTACTTC.

The CDR3 loop reads CASSQAVGAGVIVIGELFF. In DNA, the CDR3 is TGTGCCAGCAGCCAAGCTGTCGGGGCAGGGGTAATTGTCATCGGGGAGCTGTTTTTT. This rearrangement joins TRBV3-1 (or the pseudogene TRBV3-2) to TRBJ2-2; D may be TRBD1 (6 bases). Looked up from germline, CDR1 is LGHDT and CDR2 is YNNKEL (reference sequence). V was trimmed by 1 base and J by 7 bases, leaving 25 bases between them. This CDR3 is built from 19 residues.

This rearrangement joins TRBV5-1 to TRBJ1-3; D is uncertain. The germline V gene encodes CDR1 SGHRS and CDR2 YFSETQ. Deletions cut 2 bases from V and 4 bases from J, with 13 bases between. The CDR3 is 15 amino acids. CDR3 sequence reads: CASSFGSGVGNTIYF. The DNA for the CDR3 is TGCGCCAGCAGCTTTGGGTCCGGGGTCGGAAACACCATATATTTT.

The chain uses TRBV5-4 and TRBJ2-7; perhaps TRBD1 as D (5 bases). Trimming stripped 1 base from V and 1 base from J, with 6 bases between. The CDR3 covers 13 residues. The germline V gene has CDR1 SGHNT and CDR2 YYREEE (reference sequence). The CDR3 region is CASSLRGSYEQYF. The DNA of the CDR3 is TGTGCCAGCAGCTTGAGGGGATCCTACGAGCAGTACTTC.

Concerning this clone: The sample contains more than one DNA sequence encoding this CDR3. The rearrangement uses TRBV7-3 and TRBJ1-4; 9 bases match TRBD1. The ends lost 3 bases at V and 4 bases at J; junction bases unmatched: 0. The CDR3 extends over 14 amino acids. Per germline, CDR1 SGHTA and CDR2 FQGTGA. The CDR3 loop reads CASSLTGGNEKLFF. The CDR3 DNA follows: TGTGCCAGCAGCTTGACAGGGGGTAATGAAAAACTGTTTTTT.

The gene calls are TRBV7-2 and TRBJ2-7; D may be TRBD1 (5 bases). Germline loops: CDR1 SGHTA, CDR2 FQGNSA. The CDR3 length is 14 residues. V lost 6 bases, J lost 2 bases, and 14 bases lay in between. The CDR3 spells CASSWQGKPYEQYF. The CDR3 nucleotides read TGTGCCAGCAGTTGGCAGGGAAAACCCTACGAGCAGTACTTC.

This clone has a single count. The same CDR3 can be traced to other DNA sequences in this sample. This chain uses TRBV18 with TRBJ1-1, with D unclear. V was shortened by 2 bases and J by 2 bases, with 3 bases between the two germline ends. The CDR3 is 12 amino acids. The germline V gene has CDR1 KGHSH and CDR2 LQKENI. CDR3 in DNA: TGTGCCAGCTCACCAACAAACACTGAAGCTTTCTTT. Translated, it gives CASSPTNTEAFF.

J is TRBJ2-2 and V is TRBV24-1; 8 bases fit TRBD1. This CDR3 has 14 residues. Germline lookup yields CDR1 KGHDR and CDR2 SFDVKD. Unmatched junction bases numbered 3, after V lost 5 bases and J lost 5 bases. CDR3 loop: CATSGQGATGELFF. In DNA form, the CDR3 reads TGTGCCACCAGTGGTCAGGGGGCGACCGGGGAGCTGTTTTTT.

This clone came up once. The chain is built from TRBV2 and TRBJ1-2; TRBD1 matches at 7 bases. The CDR3 is made up of 15 amino acids. Germline-derived CDR1 and CDR2 are SNHLY and FYNNEI. With 9 bases clipped from V and 8 bases from J, the junction kept 18 bases outside the gene matches. This CDR3 is CASRVGGAVVVGYTF. Written as DNA, the CDR3 is TGTGCCAGTAGGGTAGGGGGCGCGGTTGTAGTCGGCTACACCTTC.

The V gene is TRBV28, the J gene TRBJ2-7; weak D call: TRBD1 (6 bases). Germline values: CDR1 MDHEN, CDR2 SYDVKM. The V gene lost 2 bases and the J gene lost 3 bases, with 14 bases spanning the gap. The CDR3 totals 15 residues. DNA of the CDR3: TGTGCCAGCAGTTTACCGGGACACAAGGACTACGAGCAGTACTTC. Encoded protein: CASSLPGHKDYEQYF.

This chain links TRBV6-6 with TRBJ1-5; 8 nucleotides match TRBD1. V trimming: 4 bases; J trimming: 1 base; junction bases outside the gene matches: 6. Germline V lookup: CDR1 MNHNY, CDR2 SVGAGI (reference sequence). The CDR3 length is 16 residues. CDR3 residues: CASSFGTGRSNQPQHF. CDR3 bases: TGTGCCAGCAGTTTTGGGACAGGAAGGAGCAATCAGCCCCAGCATTTT.

The genes are TRBV5-1 and TRBJ2-1, with D possibly matching TRBD2 (6 bases). Germline CDR1 and CDR2: SGHRS and YFSETQ. V lost 4 bases and J 6 bases, leaving 11 bases between the germline ends. The CDR3 sequence is 13 residues long. CDR3 amino acids: CASSRGGSNEQFF. The CDR3 DNA reads TGCGCCAGCAGCAGGGGAGGAAGCAATGAGCAGTTCTTC.

This clone came up a few times. The chain recombines TRBV18 with TRBJ1-6; D is possibly TRBD1 (5 bases). The germline CDR1 and CDR2 sequences are KGHSH and LQKENI. This CDR3 has 13 residues. Trimming left V 0 bases short and J 12 bases short, with 9 bases between. CDR3: CASSPPPGGPLHF. The CDR3 DNA is TGTGCCAGCTCACCACCTCCCGGGGGACCCCTCCACTTT.

This clone came up a few times. The V and J genes are TRBV2 and TRBJ2-7, with D possibly matching TRBD2 (6 bases). The CDR3 runs 15 residues. The germline V gene encodes CDR1 SNHLY and CDR2 FYNNEI. Trimming removed 3 bases at V and 2 bases at J, with 14 bases between. The CDR3 DNA reads as TGTGCCAGCAGTGATAGAAGCGGCGGGGCCTACGAGCAGTACTTC. Its protein is CASSDRSGGAYEQYF.

This chain joins TRBV28 and TRBJ1-3, with D unresolved. Germline assignment: CDR1 MDHEN and CDR2 SYDVKM. The CDR3 length is 14 residues. Trimming shortened V by 5 bases and J by 2 bases, and 10 bases separated the two germline ends. The CDR3 nucleotides are TGTGCCAGCAGTACGCAGGCTCCTGGAAACACCATATATTTT. This translates into CASSTQAPGNTIYF.

This clone was seen a few times. The chain uses TRBV5-1 and TRBJ1-4; 7 bases map to TRBD1. The V gene end was trimmed by 3 bases and the J gene end by 8 bases; junction bases not matched to a gene: 4. Germline-derived CDR1 and CDR2 are SGHRS and YFSETQ. The CDR3 runs to 13 residues. In DNA, the CDR3 is TGCGCCAGCAGCTCGGACAGGCAAGAAAAACTGTTTTTT. Its protein is CASSSDRQEKLFF.